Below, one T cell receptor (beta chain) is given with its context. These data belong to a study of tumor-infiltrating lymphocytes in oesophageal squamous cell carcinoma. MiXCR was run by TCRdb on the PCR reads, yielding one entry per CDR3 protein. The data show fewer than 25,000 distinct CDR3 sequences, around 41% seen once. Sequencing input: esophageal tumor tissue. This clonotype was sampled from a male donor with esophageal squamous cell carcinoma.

The CDR3 spells CASSTMETGYYEQYF. The CDR3 DNA follows: TGTGCCAGCAGCACAATGGAGACAGGATACTACGAGCAGTACTTC. The V gene is TRBV5-5, the J gene TRBJ2-7; the D gene is possibly TRBD1 (6 bases). The CDR3 runs to 15 residues. The germline gives CDR1 SGHKS, CDR2 YYEKEE (reference sequence). Trimming left V 4 bases short and J 3 bases short, with 17 bases between.